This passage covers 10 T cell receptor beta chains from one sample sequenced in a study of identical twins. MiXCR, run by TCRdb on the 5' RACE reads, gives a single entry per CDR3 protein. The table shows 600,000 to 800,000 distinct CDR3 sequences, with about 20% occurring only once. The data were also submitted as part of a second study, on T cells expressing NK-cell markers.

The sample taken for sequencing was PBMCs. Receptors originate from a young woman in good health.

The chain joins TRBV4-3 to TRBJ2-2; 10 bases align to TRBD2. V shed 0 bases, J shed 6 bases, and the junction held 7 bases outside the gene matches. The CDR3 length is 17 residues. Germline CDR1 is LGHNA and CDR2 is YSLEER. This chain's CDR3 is CASSQDRASGSAGELFF. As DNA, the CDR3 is TGCGCCAGCAGCCAAGACAGGGCTAGCGGGAGTGCCGGGGAGCTGTTTTTT.

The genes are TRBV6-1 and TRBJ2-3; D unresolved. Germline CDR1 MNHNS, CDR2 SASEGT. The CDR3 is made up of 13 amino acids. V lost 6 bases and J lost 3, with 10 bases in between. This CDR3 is CASRAHGTDTQYF. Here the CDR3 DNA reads TGTGCCAGCAGGGCCCATGGAACAGATACGCAGTATTTT.

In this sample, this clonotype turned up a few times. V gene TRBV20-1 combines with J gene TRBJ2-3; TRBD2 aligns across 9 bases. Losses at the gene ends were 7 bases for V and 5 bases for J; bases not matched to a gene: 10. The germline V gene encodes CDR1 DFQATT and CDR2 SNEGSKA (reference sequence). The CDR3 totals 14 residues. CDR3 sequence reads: CSVRRGGGLDTQYF. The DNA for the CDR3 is TGCAGTGTCAGGCGCGGGGGGGGTTTAGATACGCAGTATTTT.

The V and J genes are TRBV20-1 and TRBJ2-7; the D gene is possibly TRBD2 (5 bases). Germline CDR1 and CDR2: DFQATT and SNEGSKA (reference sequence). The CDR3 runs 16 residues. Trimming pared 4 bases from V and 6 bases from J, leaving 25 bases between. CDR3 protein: CSAKSLYSVDHTEQYF. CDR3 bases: TGCAGTGCTAAATCCCTCTATAGCGTCGATCACACCGAGCAGTACTTC.

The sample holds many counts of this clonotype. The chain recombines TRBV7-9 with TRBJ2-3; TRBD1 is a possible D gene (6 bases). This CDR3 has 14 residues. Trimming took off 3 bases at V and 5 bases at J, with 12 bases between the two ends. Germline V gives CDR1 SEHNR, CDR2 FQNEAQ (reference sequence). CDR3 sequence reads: CASSFVTGKDTQYF. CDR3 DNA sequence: TGTGCCAGCAGCTTTGTGACAGGAAAAGATACGCAGTATTTT.

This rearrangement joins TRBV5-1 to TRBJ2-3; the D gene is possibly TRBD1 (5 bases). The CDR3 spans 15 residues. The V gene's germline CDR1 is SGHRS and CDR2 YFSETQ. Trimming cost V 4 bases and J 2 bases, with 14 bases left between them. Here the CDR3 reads CASSLRGSDTDTQYF. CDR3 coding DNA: TGCGCCAGCAGCCTTAGGGGCAGCGACACAGATACGCAGTATTTT.

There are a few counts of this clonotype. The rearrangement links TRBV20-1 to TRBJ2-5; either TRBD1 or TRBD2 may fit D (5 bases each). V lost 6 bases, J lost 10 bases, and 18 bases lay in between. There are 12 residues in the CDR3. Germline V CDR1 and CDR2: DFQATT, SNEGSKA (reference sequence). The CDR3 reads CSAVSRDVRQYF. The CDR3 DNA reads TGCAGTGCCGTATCCCGGGACGTACGCCAGTACTTC.

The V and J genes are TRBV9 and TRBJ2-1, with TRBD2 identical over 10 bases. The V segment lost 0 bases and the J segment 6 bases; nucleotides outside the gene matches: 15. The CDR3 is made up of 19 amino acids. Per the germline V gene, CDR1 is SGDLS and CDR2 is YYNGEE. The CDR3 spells CASSVVPAGGPIGSNEQFF. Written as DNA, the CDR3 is TGTGCCAGCAGCGTAGTTCCAGCGGGAGGGCCAATCGGGTCCAATGAGCAGTTCTTC.

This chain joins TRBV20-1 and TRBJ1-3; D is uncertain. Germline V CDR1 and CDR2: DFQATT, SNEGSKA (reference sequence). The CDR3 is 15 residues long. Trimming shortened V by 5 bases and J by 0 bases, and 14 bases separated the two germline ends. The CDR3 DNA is TGCAGTGCTTTCGGGAGACGGAGCTCTGGAAACACCATATATTTT. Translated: CSAFGRRSSGNTIYF.

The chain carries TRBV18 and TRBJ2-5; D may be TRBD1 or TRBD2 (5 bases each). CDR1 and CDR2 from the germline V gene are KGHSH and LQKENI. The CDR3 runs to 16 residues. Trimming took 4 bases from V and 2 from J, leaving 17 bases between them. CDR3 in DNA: TGTGCCAGCTCACGGACTCTCTCGGCAGGGCAAGAGACCCAGTACTTC. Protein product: CASSRTLSAGQETQYF.